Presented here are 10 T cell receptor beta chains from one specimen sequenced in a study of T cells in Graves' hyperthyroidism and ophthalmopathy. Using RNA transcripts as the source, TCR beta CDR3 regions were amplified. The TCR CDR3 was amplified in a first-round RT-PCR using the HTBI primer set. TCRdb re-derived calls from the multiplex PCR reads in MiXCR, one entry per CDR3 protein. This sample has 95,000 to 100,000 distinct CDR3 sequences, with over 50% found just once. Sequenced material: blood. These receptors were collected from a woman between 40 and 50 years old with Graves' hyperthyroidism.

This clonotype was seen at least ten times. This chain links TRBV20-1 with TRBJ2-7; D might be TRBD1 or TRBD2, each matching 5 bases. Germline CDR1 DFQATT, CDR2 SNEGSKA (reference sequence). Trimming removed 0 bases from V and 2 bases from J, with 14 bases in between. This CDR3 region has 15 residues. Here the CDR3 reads CSARDQWPGPYEQYF. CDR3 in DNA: TGCAGTGCTAGAGATCAATGGCCGGGACCCTACGAGCAGTACTTC.

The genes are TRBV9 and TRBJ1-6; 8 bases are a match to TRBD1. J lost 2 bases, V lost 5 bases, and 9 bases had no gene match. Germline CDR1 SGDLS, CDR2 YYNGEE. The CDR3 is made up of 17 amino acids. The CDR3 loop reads CASSLTGGDAYNSPLHF. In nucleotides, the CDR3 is TGTGCCAGCAGTCTTACAGGGGGGGACGCCTATAATTCACCCCTCCACTTT.

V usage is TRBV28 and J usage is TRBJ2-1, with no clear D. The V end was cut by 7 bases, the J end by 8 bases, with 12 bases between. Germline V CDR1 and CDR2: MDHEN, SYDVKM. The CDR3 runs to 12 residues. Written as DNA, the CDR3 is TGTGCCAGCATCTCGCTGGGCCATGAGCAGTTCTTC. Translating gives CASISLGHEQFF.

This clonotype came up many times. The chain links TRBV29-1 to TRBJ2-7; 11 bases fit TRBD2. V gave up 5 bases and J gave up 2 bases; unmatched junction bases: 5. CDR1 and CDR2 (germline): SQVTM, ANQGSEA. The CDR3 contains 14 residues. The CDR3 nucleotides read TGCAGCGTTTCCGGGACTAGCGGTCCCTACGAGCAGTACTTC. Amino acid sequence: CSVSGTSGPYEQYF.

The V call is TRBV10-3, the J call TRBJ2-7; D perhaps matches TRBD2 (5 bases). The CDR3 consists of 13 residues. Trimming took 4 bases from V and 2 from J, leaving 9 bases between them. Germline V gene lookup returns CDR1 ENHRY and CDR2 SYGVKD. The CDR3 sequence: CAISGERPYEQYF. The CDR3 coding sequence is TGTGCCATCAGTGGGGAGCGACCCTACGAGCAGTACTTC.

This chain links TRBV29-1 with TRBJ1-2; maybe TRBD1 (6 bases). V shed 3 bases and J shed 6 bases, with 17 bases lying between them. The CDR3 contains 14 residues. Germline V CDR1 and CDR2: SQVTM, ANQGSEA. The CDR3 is CSVEAGPGADGYTF. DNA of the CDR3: TGCAGCGTTGAGGCGGGGCCGGGGGCGGATGGCTACACCTTC.

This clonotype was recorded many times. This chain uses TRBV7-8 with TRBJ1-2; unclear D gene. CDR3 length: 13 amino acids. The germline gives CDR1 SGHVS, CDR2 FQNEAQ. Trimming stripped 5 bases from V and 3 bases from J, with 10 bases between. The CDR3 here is CASSSDGYYGYTF. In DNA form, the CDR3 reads TGTGCCAGCAGCAGTGACGGGTACTATGGCTACACCTTC.

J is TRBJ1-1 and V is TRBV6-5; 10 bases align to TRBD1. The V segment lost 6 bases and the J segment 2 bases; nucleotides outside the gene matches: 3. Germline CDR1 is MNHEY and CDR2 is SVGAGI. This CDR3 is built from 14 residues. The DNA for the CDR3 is TGTGCCAGCAGCCGGACAGGGGGAAACACTGAAGCTTTCTTT. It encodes CASSRTGGNTEAFF.

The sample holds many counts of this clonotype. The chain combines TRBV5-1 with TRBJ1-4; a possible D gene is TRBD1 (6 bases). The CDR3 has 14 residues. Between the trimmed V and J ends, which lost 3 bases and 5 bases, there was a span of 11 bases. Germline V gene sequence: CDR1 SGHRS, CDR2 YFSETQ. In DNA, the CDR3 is TGCGCCAGCAGCTCCGGGACAAGAAATGAAAAACTGTTTTTT. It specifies CASSSGTRNEKLFF. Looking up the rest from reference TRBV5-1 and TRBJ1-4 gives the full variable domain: KAGVTQTPRYLIKTRGQQVTLSCSPISGHRSVSWYQQTPGQGLQFLFEYFSETQRNKGNFPGRFSGRQFSNSRSEMNVSTLELGDSALYLCASSSGTRNEKLFFGSGTQLSVL.

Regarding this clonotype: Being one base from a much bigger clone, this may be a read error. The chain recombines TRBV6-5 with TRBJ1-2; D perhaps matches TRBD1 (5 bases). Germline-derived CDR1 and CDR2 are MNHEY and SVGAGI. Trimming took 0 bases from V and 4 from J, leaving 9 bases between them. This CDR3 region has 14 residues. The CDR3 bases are TGTGCCAGCAGTTACTCCCGGGGCATCTATGGCTACACCTTC. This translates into CASSYSRGIYGYTF.